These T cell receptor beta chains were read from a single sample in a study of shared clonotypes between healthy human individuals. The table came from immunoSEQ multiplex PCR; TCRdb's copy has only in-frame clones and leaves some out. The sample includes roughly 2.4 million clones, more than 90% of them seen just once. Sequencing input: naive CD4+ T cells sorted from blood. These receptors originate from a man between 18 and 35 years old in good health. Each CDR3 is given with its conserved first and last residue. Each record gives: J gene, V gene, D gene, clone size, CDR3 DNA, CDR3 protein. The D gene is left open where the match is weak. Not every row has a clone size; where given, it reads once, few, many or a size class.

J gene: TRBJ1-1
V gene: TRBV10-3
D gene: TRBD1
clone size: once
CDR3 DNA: TGTGCCATCAGTTACGGACAGGACATGAACACTGAAGCTTTCTTT
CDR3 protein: CAISYGQDMNTEAFF

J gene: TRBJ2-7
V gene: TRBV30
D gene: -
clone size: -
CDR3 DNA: TGTGCCTGGAAAGGTAGCTACGAGCAGTACTTC
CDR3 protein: CAWKGSYEQYF

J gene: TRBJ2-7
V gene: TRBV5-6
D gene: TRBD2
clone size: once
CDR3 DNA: TGTGCCAGCAGCTTGGGGCCCGGGATAGCGGGAGTTCCCCTGGGGCAGTACTTC
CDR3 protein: CASSLGPGIAGVPLGQYF

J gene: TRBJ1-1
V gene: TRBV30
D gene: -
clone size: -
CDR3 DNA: TGTGCCTGGAGTGTACGCCGCCCCCCGGGGGGCAGGGGAAGGAGCATCACTGAAGCTTTCTTT
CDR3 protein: CAWSVRRPPGGRGRSITEAFF

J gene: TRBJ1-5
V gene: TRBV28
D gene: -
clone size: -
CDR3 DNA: TGTGCCAGCAGTTTATTGGACATTGCGAGGCAGCCCCAGCATTTT
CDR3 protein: CASSLLDIARQPQHF

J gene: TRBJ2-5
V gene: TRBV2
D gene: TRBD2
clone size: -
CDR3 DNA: TGTGCCAGCAGGGACTTGACTAGCGGGGCCCAAGAGACCCAGTACTTC
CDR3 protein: CASRDLTSGAQETQYF

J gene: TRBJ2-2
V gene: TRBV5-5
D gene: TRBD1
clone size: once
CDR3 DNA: TGTGCCAGCAGCTTGGGGCATGGACAGGGAAGGTTTTCCGGGGAGCTGTTTTTT
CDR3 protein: CASSLGHGQGRFSGELFF

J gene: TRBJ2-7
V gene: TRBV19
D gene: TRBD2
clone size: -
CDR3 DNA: TGTGCCAGTAGTATGCAAGCGGGAGTGTACGAGCAGTACTTC
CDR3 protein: CASSMQAGVYEQYF

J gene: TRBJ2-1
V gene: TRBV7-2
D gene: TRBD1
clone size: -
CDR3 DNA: TGTGCCAGCAGCTTAACGGGGACAGGGGGGTACAATGAGCAGTTCTTC
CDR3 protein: CASSLTGTGGYNEQFF

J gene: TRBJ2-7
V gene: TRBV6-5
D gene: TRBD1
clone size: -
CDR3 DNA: TGTGCCAGCAGTATTACAGGGGGCTCCTACGAGCAGTACTTC
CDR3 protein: CASSITGGSYEQYF